This T cell receptor (beta chain) was recorded in a study of blood T cells in healthy people across ages. Per sample, no less than 6 micrograms of total RNA were extracted. Findings of the study overall: Among T cells, TCR beta diversity per million cells dropped roughly linearly as age rose. In these data, TCR beta diversity tracked strongly with naive T cell percentage.

Notes on this clonotype: Its antigen is currently unknown.

The CDR3 is made up of 11 amino acids. From germline, CDR1 is DFQATT and CDR2 SNEGSKA (reference sequence). V lost 0 bases and J 8 bases, leaving 4 bases between the germline ends. A second PCR of about 6 to 12 cycles used a sample-barcoded 5' primer and a J-beta primer mix. From each sample, at least 2.5 million paired-end reads containing CDR3 were obtained. One entry per CDR3 protein, called by TCRdb with MiXCR from the 5' RACE reads. Among around 800,000 distinct CDR3 sequences listed, roughly 24% were seen once. These sequences were also reported in another study, on T cells of mothers and their children.

The source material was blood. The clonotype originates from a boy under 18 in good health. The chain uses TRBV20-1 and TRBJ1-4; D is unclear. Here the CDR3 reads CSARDTEKLFF. CDR3 coding DNA: TGCAGTGCTAGAGACACCGAAAAACTGTTTTTT.